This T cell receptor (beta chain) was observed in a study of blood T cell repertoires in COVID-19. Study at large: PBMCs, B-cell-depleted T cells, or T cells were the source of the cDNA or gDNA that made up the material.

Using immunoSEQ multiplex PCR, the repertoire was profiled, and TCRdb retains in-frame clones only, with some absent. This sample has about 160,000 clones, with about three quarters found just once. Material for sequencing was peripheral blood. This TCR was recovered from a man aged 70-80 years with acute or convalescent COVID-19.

The CDR3 spells CASSPGISDTGELFF. For the CDR3, the DNA is TGTGCCAGCAGCCCAGGAATCTCTGACACCGGGGAGCTGTTTTTT. This chain links TRBV11-3 with TRBJ2-2; no firm D call. V shed 5 bases and J shed 3 bases, with 13 bases lying between them. Germline V CDR1 and CDR2: SGHNT, YENEEA. CDR3 size: 15 residues.